This T cell receptor (beta chain) was observed in a study of human T cells and chemical hapten exposure. Time point meaning: pre-sensitization, week 0. Regarding treatment: therapeutic diphenylcyclopropenone sensitization with weekly scalp DPC. From the RACE reads, TCRdb called clonotypes with MiXCR, one entry per CDR3 protein. The sample carries 180,000 or so distinct CDR3 sequences, 25% to 35% recorded once. The V gene lost 8 bases and the J gene lost 9 bases, with 8 bases spanning the gap. CDR1 MNHEY and CDR2 SVGEGT come from the germline V gene. CDR3 size: 11 residues. There are a few counts of this clonotype.

Sample: whole blood, taken in connection with sensitization to the hapten diphenylcyclopropenone (DPC). The V gene is TRBV6-2 or TRBV6-3, the J gene TRBJ1-6; no firm D call. The sequence was collected from a woman between 25 and 40 years old with alopecia areata. Some clones in this sample may be carry-over from other donors' samples. CDR3 residues: CASRRSSPLHF. The CDR3, as DNA: TGTGCCAGCCGTCGGAGTTCACCCCTCCACTTT.